This passage covers 13 T cell receptor beta chains from one sample sequenced in a study of blood T cell repertoires in COVID-19. Profiled with immunoSEQ multiplex PCR; TCRdb holds only in-frame clones, not every one. Here the sample spans under 200,000 clones, roughly three quarters being singletons. The specimen sequenced was peripheral blood. Every receptor here comes from a woman between 40 and 50 years old with COVID-19, enrolled during active disease.

V usage is TRBV30 and J usage is TRBJ1-5; 7 bases fit TRBD1. This CDR3 has 13 amino acids. The germline V gene encodes CDR1 GTSNPN and CDR2 SVGIG (reference sequence). J gave up 9 bases and V 2 bases, and 7 bases lay outside the gene matches. CDR3 in DNA: TGTGCCTGGAGTTATGACAGGGAGAGGCCCCAGCATTTT. Protein: CAWSYDRERPQHF.

This sequence joins TRBV5-1 and TRBJ1-5; D is possibly TRBD1 (6 bases). Looked up from germline, CDR1 is SGHRS and CDR2 is YFSETQ. This CDR3 spans 15 amino acids. The V and J ends lost 3 bases and 2 bases respectively, with 12 bases between them. CDR3 DNA: TGCGCCAGCAGCTCTGGGGGGGCAGGCAATCAGCCCCAGCATTTT. Protein sequence: CASSSGGAGNQPQHF.

This clone was seen only a few times. The chain employs TRBV5-6 and TRBJ1-3; D perhaps matches TRBD1 (6 bases). The CDR3 loop spans 16 amino acids. Germline CDR1 is SGHDT and CDR2 is YYEEEE. V shed 1 base and J shed 2 bases, with 13 bases lying between them. The CDR3 DNA is TGTGCCAGCAGCTTGCGGTCCTCAGGGGCTGGAAACACCATATATTTT. It codes for CASSLRSSGAGNTIYF.

The rearrangement joins TRBV9 to TRBJ1-4; a weak D match, TRBD1 (5 bases). In germline, CDR1 is SGDLS, CDR2 YYNGEE. There are 16 residues in the CDR3. V was pared by 4 bases and J by 0 bases, with 13 bases between. The CDR3 DNA sequence: TGTGCCAGCAGCACAGCAACGGGGGCAACTAATGAAAAACTGTTTTTT. This translates into CASSTATGATNEKLFF.

The chain uses TRBV7-8 and TRBJ2-2, with D unresolved. The CDR3 is 14 amino acids. CDR1 is SGHVS, CDR2 FQNEAQ, per germline. V was cut by 5 bases and J by 1 base, with 8 bases left in between. The chain's CDR3 is CASSRQVNTGELFF. As DNA, the CDR3 is TGTGCCAGCAGCCGGCAGGTGAACACCGGGGAGCTGTTTTTT.

The genes are TRBV5-1 and TRBJ2-5; the match to TRBD2 covers 7 bases. The V gene's germline CDR1 is SGHRS and CDR2 YFSETQ. The CDR3 totals 14 residues. The V and J ends lost 4 bases and 1 base, in that order; junction bases with no gene match: 4. CDR3 bases: TGCGCCAGCAGCCCAGCGGGGATCCAAGAGACCCAGTACTTC. This codes for CASSPAGIQETQYF.

The V call is TRBV6-2 or TRBV6-3, the J call TRBJ1-2; TRBD1 might be the D (5 bases). Trimming removed 0 bases from V and 1 base from J, with 6 bases in between. Germline assignment: CDR1 MNHEY and CDR2 SVGEGT. The CDR3 extends over 14 amino acids. CDR3 amino acids: CASSYSRDNYGYTF. CDR3 sequence (DNA): TGTGCCAGCAGTTACTCCAGGGATAACTATGGCTACACCTTC.

The table lists this clone with a few counts. This chain connects TRBV7-8 to TRBJ2-7, with TRBD2 matching 9 bases. With V trimmed by 2 bases and J by 1 base, 12 bases remained unmatched. This CDR3 is 18 amino acids long. Germline V gene lookup returns CDR1 SGHVS and CDR2 FQNEAQ. This CDR3 is CASSLRFAGGPGSYEQYF. CDR3 bases: TGTGCCAGCAGCTTAAGGTTCGCGGGAGGGCCGGGGTCCTACGAGCAGTACTTC.

The chain links TRBV27 to TRBJ2-7, with 12 bases matching TRBD2. Per germline, CDR1 MNHEY and CDR2 SMNVEV (reference sequence). Trimming removed 5 bases from V and 3 bases from J; junction bases left unmatched: 5. The CDR3 is 15 residues long. This CDR3 reads CASSLRTSGDYEQYF. CDR3 DNA sequence: TGTGCCAGCAGTCTCCGGACTAGCGGGGACTACGAGCAGTACTTC.

The chain uses TRBV5-4 and TRBJ1-2, with D perhaps matching TRBD1 (6 bases). Germline V gene lookup returns CDR1 SGHNT and CDR2 YYREEE (reference sequence). Trimming removed 3 bases from V and 4 bases from J, with 10 bases in between. The CDR3 covers 13 residues. The CDR3 here is CASSSTGPYGYTF. Here the CDR3 DNA reads TGTGCCAGCAGCTCCACAGGGCCCTATGGCTACACCTTC.

The rearrangement joins TRBV18 to TRBJ1-4; 10 nucleotides align to TRBD1. Germline V lookup: CDR1 KGHSH, CDR2 LQKENI. The CDR3 sequence is 16 residues long. With 8 bases clipped from V and 5 bases from J, the junction kept 11 bases outside the gene matches. The CDR3 sequence is CASRKGRQGANEKLFF. CDR3 nucleotides: TGTGCCAGCCGCAAGGGGCGACAGGGGGCCAATGAAAAACTGTTTTTT.

The chain uses TRBV6-5 and TRBJ2-7, with TRBD1 matching over 11 bases. After removal of 2 bases from V and 6 bases from J, the junction contained 9 bases not matched to a gene. Germline V CDR1 and CDR2: MNHEY, SVGAGI. This CDR3 region has 16 residues. The CDR3 sequence is CASSYPPGQGGSEQYF. The DNA of the CDR3 is TGTGCCAGCAGTTACCCCCCGGGACAGGGGGGCAGCGAGCAGTACTTC.

V usage is TRBV5-1 and J usage is TRBJ2-7, with a tentative D call TRBD1 (6 bases). The germline gives CDR1 SGHRS, CDR2 YFSETQ. The CDR3 runs 14 residues. V lost 3 bases, J lost 1 base, and 11 bases lay in between. The CDR3 nucleotides read TGCGCCAGCAGCTGGACAGCAAATTCCTACGAGCAGTACTTC. This gives the protein CASSWTANSYEQYF.